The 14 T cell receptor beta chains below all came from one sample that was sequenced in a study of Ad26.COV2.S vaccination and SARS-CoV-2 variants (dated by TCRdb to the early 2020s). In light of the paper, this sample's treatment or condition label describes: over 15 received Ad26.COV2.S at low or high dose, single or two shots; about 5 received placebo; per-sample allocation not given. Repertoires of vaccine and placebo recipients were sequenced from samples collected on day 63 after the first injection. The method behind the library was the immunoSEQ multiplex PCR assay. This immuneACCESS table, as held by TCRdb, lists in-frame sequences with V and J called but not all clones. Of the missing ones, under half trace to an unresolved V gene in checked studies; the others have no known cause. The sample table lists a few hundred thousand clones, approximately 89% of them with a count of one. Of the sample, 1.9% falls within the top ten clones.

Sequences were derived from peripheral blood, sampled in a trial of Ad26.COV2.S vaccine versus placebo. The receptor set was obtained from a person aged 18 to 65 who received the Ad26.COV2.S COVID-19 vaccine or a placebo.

The CDR3 nucleotides read TGTGCCAGCAGGGGAGGCGGGGGAGTCGATACGCAGTATTTT. Encoded protein: CASRGGGGVDTQYF. This chain connects TRBV7-9 to TRBJ2-3, with 7 nucleotides matching TRBD2. Germline CDR1 SEHNR, CDR2 FQNEAQ (reference sequence). This CDR3 is built from 14 residues. With V trimmed by 6 bases and J by 6 bases, 9 bases remained unmatched.

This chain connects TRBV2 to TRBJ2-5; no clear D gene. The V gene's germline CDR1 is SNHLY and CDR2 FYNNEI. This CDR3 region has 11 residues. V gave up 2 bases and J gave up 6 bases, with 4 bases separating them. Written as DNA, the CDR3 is TGTGCCAGCAGTGAATTGAAGACCCAGTACTTC. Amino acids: CASSELKTQYF. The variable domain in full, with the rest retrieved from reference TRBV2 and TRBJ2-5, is EPEVTQTPSHQVTQMGQEVILRCVPISNHLYFYWYRQILGQKVEFLVSFYNNEISEKSEIFDDQFSVERPDGSNFTLKIRSTKLEDSAMYFCASSELKTQYFGPGTRLLVL.

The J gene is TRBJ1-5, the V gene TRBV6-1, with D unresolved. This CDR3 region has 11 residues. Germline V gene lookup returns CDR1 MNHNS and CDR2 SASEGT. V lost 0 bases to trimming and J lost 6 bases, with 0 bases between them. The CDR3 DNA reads TGTGCCAGCAGTGAAGCTCAGCCCCAGCATTTT. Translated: CASSEAQPQHF.

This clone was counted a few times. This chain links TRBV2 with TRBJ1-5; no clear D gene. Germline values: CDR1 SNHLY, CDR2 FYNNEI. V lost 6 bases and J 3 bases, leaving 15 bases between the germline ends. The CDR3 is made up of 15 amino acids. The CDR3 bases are TGTGCCAGCAGGGGCCGGCAGTCGGCCAATCAGCCCCAGCATTTT. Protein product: CASRGRQSANQPQHF.

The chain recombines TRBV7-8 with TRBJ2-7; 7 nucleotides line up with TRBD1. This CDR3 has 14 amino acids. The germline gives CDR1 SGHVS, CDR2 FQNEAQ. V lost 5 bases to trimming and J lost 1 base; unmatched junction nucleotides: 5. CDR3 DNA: TGTGCCAGCAGCCGCCGGGACAGTTCCTACGAGCAGTACTTC. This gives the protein CASSRRDSSYEQYF.

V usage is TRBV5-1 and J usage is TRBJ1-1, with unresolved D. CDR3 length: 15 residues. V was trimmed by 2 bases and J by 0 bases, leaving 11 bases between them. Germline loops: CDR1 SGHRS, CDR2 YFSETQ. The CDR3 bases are TGCGCCAGCAGCTTTTTATCAACGATGAACACTGAAGCTTTCTTT. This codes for CASSFLSTMNTEAFF.

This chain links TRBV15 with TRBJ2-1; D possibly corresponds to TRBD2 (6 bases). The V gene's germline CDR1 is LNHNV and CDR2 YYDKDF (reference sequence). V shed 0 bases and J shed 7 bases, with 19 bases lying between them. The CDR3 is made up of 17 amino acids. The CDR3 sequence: CATSRDPNVRRGNEQFF. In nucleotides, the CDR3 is TGTGCCACCAGCAGAGATCCCAACGTTCGCCGGGGGAATGAGCAGTTCTTC. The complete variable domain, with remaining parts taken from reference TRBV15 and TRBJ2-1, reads DAMVIQNPRYQVTQFGKPVTLSCSQTLNHNVMYWYQQKSSQAPKLLFHYYDKDFNNEADTPDNFQSRRPNTSFCFLDIRSPGLGDTAMYLCATSRDPNVRRGNEQFFGPGTRLTVL.

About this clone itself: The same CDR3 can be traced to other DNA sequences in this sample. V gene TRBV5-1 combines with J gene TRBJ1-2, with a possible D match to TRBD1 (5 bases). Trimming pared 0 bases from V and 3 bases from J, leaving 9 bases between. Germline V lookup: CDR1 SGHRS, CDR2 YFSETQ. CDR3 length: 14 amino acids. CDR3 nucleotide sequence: TGCGCCAGCAGCTTGGGGCAGGGCGACTATGGCTACACCTTC. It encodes CASSLGQGDYGYTF.

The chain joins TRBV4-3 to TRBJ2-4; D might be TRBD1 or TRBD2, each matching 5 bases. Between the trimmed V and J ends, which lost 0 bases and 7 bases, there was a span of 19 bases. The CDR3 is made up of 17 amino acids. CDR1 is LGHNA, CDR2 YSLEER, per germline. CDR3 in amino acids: CASSQDRQGPFGNIQYF. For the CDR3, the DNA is TGCGCCAGCAGCCAAGACCGTCAGGGACCCTTCGGGAACATTCAGTACTTC.

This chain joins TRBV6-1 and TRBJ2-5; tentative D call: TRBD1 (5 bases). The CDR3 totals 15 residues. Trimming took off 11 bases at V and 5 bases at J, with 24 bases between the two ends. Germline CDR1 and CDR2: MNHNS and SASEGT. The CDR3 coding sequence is TGTGCCTGTAAGGCCACACTGACAGCGATGGAGACCCAGTACTTC. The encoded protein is CACKATLTAMETQYF.

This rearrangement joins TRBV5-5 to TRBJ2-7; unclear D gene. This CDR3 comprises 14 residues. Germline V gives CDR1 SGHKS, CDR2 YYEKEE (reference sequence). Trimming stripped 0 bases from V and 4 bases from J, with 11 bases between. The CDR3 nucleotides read TGTGCCAGCAGCTTGGAGGTGGTTCTATACGAGCAGTACTTC. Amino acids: CASSLEVVLYEQYF.

The CDR3 DNA sequence: TGTGCCAGCAGCCGGGCGGCTAGCGTCGCCTACGAGCAGTACTTC. Protein: CASSRAASVAYEQYF. The J gene is TRBJ2-7, the V gene TRBV7-3, with D tentatively TRBD2 (6 bases). V was pared by 5 bases and J by 2 bases, with 16 bases between. The CDR3 is made up of 15 amino acids. CDR1 is SGHTA, CDR2 FQGTGA, per germline.

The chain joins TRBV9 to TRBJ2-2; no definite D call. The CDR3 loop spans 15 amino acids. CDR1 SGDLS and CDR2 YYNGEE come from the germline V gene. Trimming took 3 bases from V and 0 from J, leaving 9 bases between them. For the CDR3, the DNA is TGTGCCAGCAGCGCCCCCCCTTCGAACACCGGGGAGCTGTTTTTT. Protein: CASSAPPSNTGELFF.

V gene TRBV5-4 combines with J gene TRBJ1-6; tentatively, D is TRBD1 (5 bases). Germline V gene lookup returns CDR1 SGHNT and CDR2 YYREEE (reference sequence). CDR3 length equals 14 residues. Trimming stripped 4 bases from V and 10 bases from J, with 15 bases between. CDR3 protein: CASSPGRGDSPLHF. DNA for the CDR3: TGTGCCAGCAGCCCGGGTCGAGGGGACTCACCCCTCCACTTT.